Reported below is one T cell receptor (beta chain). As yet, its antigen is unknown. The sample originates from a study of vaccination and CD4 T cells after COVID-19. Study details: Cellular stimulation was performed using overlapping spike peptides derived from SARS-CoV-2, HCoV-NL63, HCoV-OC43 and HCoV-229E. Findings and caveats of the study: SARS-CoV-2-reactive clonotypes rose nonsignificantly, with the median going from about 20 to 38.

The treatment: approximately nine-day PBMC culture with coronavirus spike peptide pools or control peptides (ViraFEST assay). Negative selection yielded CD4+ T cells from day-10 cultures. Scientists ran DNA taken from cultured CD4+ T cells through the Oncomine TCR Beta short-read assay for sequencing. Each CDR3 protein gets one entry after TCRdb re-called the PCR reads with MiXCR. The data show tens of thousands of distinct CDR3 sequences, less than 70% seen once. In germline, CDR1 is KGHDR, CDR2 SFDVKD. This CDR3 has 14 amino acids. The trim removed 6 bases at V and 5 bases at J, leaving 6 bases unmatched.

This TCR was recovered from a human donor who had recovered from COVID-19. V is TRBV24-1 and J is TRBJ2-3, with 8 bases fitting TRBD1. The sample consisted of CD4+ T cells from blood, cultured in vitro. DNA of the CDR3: TGTGCCACCAGTATTCGTACAGGGGGAGATACGCAGTATTTT. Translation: CATSIRTGGDTQYF.